Listed below are T cell receptor beta chains from one sample, sequenced in a study of blood T cell repertoires in COVID-19. Produced via immunoSEQ multiplex PCR; TCRdb's table is partial and in-frame only. The sample has 120,000 or so clones, roughly 84% seen once; the top ten hold around 4.2%. Sequencing was carried out using peripheral blood. The source is a man in his sixties with acute or convalescent COVID-19. Each CDR3 is given with its conserved first and last residue. D genes are given only for firm matches. Clone size is given for some rows only: seen once, a few or many times, or a class if the clone is expanded.

D gene	clone size	V gene	J gene	CDR3 DNA	CDR3 protein
.	once	TRBV21-1	TRBJ2-1	TGTGCCAGCAGCAACGGGTCGGGGAGCTCCTACAATGAGCAGTTCTTC	CASSNGSGSSYNEQFF
TRBD1	.	TRBV11-2	TRBJ1-6	TGTGCCAGCAGCTTGGGGACAGCCTTGCGATTT	CASSLGTALRF
TRBD1	.	TRBV5-1	TRBJ2-6	TGCGCCAGCAGCTTGGCCTGGGACAGGTCGGTCTCTGGGGCCAACGTCCTGACTTTC	CASSLAWDRSVSGANVLTF
TRBD1	.	TRBV7-9	TRBJ2-5	TGTGCCAGCAGCCCGACAGGGGGCAGAGAGACCCAGTACTTC	CASSPTGGRETQYF
TRBD2	.	TRBV2	TRBJ2-7	TGTGCCAGCAGGGACTTCGGGACTAGCGGGAGAGTACAGGCCGAGCAGTACTTC	CASRDFGTSGRVQAEQYF
TRBD1	.	TRBV7-3	TRBJ2-7	TGTGCCAGCAGCTTAGGGACAGGGGCCGAGCAGTACTTC	CASSLGTGAEQYF
TRBD1	.	TRBV9	TRBJ2-7	TGTGCCAGCAGCCCAGGGGGTGAGAAATTCTACGAGCAGTACTTC	CASSPGGEKFYEQYF
.	.	TRBV9	TRBJ1-1	TGTGCCAGCAGCGCCGTGTTGGGGCGTACTGAAGCTTTCTTT	CASSAVLGRTEAFF
TRBD2	.	TRBV6-6	TRBJ2-1	TGTGCCAGCAGTCGACCGACTAGCGGGAGGGCCGATGAGCAGTTCTTC	CASSRPTSGRADEQFF
.	.	TRBV28	TRBJ2-7	TGTGCCAGCTCCGAGGGCGGGTTCTCCTACGAGCAGTACTTC	CASSEGGFSYEQYF
TRBD2	.	TRBV18	TRBJ2-2	TGTGCCAGCTCACTAGGGACTAGCGGGAGCGGGATCACCGGGGAGCTGTTTTTT	CASSLGTSGSGITGELFF
TRBD1	.	TRBV28	TRBJ1-3	TGTGCCAGCAGTCCTACAGGGGCCGGAGGAAACACCATATATTTT	CASSPTGAGGNTIYF
.	.	TRBV27	TRBJ1-1	TGTGCCAGCCGCAGAAACACTGAAGCTTTCTTT	CASRRNTEAFF
TRBD2	.	TRBV4-2	TRBJ2-7	TGTGCCAGCAGCCAAGTACGGACTAGCGGGAGCTCCTACGAGCAGTACTTC	CASSQVRTSGSSYEQYF
.	.	TRBV19	TRBJ2-3	TGTGCCAGTAGTTCCCTGGGCCGGGGAACAGATACGCAGTATTTT	CASSSLGRGTDTQYF
.	.	TRBV19	TRBJ1-1	TGTGCCAGTAGTATGGGGGCCGCGACCACTGAAGCTTTCTTT	CASSMGAATTEAFF
TRBD2	once	TRBV7-2	TRBJ2-3	TGTGCCAGCAGCTTTTTCCGGGCTAGCGGGAGAGATACGCAGTATTTT	CASSFFRASGRDTQYF
.	once	TRBV28	TRBJ1-2	TGTGCCACCACTAGAGGGATGATACGTAGCGGCTACACCTTC	CATTRGMIRSGYTF
.	.	TRBV28	TRBJ1-2	TGTGCCAGCCGGACAGTCTACTATGGCTACACCTTC	CASRTVYYGYTF
.	once	TRBV12-2	TRBJ2-1	TGTGCAAGTCGCCTTGCCCGGGAGGGCCCCTACAATGAGCAGTTCTTC	CASRLAREGPYNEQFF